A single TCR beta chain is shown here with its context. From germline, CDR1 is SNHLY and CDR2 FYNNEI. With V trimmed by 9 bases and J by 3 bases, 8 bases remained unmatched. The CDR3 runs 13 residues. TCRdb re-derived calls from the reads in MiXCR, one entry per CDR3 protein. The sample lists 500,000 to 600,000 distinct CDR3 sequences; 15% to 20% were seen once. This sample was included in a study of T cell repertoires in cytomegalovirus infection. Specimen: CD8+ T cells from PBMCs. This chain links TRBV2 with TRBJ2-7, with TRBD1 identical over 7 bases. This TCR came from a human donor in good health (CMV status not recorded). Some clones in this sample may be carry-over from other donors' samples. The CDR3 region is CARRLWDSYEQYF. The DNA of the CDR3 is TGTGCCAGGAGACTTTGGGACAGCTACGAGCAGTACTTC.